These T cell receptor beta chains were read from a single sample in a study of vaccination effects on CD4 cells after COVID-19. Libraries were prepared by immunoSEQ multiplex PCR; TCRdb keeps only in-frame clonotypes and omits some of them. The profile shows more than 13,000 clones, over 60% of them singletons. Antigens for these TCRs are unknown. The sequencing here drew on CD4+ T cells from PBMCs cultured with HCoV-NL63 spike peptides, taken after COVID-19 vaccination. The origin of the receptors is a human donor who had a prior SARS-CoV-2 infection. The conserved cysteine and the conserved F or W are not part of the CDR3 here.

V: TRBV15; J: TRBJ2-2; CDR3: ATSRDRNTGELF
V: TRBV5-4; J: TRBJ1-2; CDR3: ASSLVELPGYT
V: TRBV6-2/TRBV6-3; J: TRBJ1-2; CDR3: ASSSTFNYGYT
V: TRBV7-9; J: TRBJ1-1; CDR3: ASSEKVRGTEAF
V: TRBV27; J: TRBJ2-1; CDR3: ASSLSLAGAYSYNEQF
V: TRBV10-3; J: TRBJ2-1; CDR3: AISETSSYNEQF
V: TRBV18; J: TRBJ1-4; CDR3: ASSLYSSNEKLF
V: TRBV5-6; J: TRBJ2-7; CDR3: ASSLGGARGYEQY
V: TRBV5-1; J: TRBJ1-1; CDR3: ASSLAGLSEAF
V: TRBV7-3; J: TRBJ1-1; CDR3: ASSQQQDTEAF
V: TRBV10-3; J: TRBJ1-1; CDR3: AISVVMNTEAF
V: TRBV5-1; J: TRBJ1-3; CDR3: ASRGTGNLSGNTIY
V: TRBV7-2; J: TRBJ2-5; CDR3: ASLPKVQETQY
V: TRBV18; J: TRBJ1-4; CDR3: ASSPGGTNEKLF
V: TRBV12-3/TRBV12-4; J: TRBJ2-3; CDR3: ASSLGTSDTQY
V: TRBV15; J: TRBJ1-2; CDR3: ATSRDSGYGYT
V: TRBV3-1/TRBV3-2; J: TRBJ1-2; CDR3: ASSQGDYGYT
V: TRBV4-1; J: TRBJ2-2; CDR3: ASSIQTLTSGRGLGTGELF
V: TRBV6-6; J: TRBJ1-6; CDR3: ASSSPGTGNSPLH
V: TRBV27; J: TRBJ2-7; CDR3: ASSLKGLAGNYEQY
V: TRBV7-2; J: TRBJ1-1; CDR3: ASSSDRESEAF
V: TRBV6-2/TRBV6-3; J: TRBJ2-2; CDR3: ASSYSSSGSRPNTGELF
V: TRBV30; J: TRBJ1-2; CDR3: AWSPTSAVGVT
V: TRBV9; J: TRBJ2-3; CDR3: ASSVSGGGADTQY
V: TRBV12-1; J: TRBJ2-1; CDR3: ASSFAGRIPAEF
V: TRBV5-1; J: TRBJ2-7; CDR3: ASSLGLAGDSYEQY
V: TRBV11-3; J: TRBJ2-7; CDR3: ASSLDYVADPNEQY
V: TRBV7-8; J: TRBJ1-1; CDR3: ASSLGPRKDTEAF
V: TRBV5-1; J: TRBJ2-5; CDR3: ASSPVPQETQY
V: TRBV12-3/TRBV12-4; J: TRBJ2-1; CDR3: ASSSRNVGNPF
V: TRBV3-1/TRBV3-2; J: TRBJ1-3; CDR3: ASSRSDATGNTIY
V: TRBV2; J: TRBJ2-5; CDR3: ASSPRETQY